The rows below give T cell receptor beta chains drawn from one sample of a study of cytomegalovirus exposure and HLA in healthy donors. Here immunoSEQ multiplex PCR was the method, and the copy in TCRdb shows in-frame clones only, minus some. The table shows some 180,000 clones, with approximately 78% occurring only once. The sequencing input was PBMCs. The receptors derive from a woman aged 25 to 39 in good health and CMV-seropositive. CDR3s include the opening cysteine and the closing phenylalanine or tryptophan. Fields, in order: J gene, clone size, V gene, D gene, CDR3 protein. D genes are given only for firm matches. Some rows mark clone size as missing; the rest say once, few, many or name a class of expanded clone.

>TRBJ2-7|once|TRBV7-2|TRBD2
CASSLGVAGGRQQYF
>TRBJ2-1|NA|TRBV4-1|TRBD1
CASSPDRGTNEQFF
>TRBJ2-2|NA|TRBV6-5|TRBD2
CASSLAGDGTGELFF
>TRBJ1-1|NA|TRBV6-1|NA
CASTYRVGTEAFF
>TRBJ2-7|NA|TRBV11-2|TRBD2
CASSSTSGGNYEQYF
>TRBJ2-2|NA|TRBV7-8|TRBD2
CASTRLAGGTGELFF
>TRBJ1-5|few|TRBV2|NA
CASSHGRNQPQHF
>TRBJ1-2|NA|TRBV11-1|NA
CASSLKQEVTWGYTF
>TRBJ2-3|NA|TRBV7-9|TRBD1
CASSPGRGFRTDTQYF
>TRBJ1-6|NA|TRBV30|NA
CAWTRGSYNSPLHF
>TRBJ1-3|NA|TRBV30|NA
CAWSMGNSGNTIYF
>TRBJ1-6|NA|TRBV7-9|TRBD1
CASSSDRVSPLHF
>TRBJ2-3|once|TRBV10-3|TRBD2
CAISDEREDTDTQYF
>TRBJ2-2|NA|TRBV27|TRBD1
CASSLYGQGLSGELFF
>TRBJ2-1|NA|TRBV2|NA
CASSAVGAEQFF
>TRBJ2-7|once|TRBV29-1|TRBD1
CSVESQGSYEQYF
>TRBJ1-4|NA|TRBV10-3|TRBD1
CAIKGGGREKLFF
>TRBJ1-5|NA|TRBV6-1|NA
CASGPRNSNQPQHF
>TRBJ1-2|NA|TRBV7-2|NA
CASSPSQVSYGYTF
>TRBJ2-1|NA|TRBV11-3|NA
CASSRVDNEQFF
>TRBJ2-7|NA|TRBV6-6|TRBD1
CASSYSTGGMREQYF
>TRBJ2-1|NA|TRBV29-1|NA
CSSRPQGLEPEQFF
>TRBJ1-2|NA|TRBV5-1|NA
CASSLDGGDTYGYTF
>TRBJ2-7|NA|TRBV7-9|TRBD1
CASSRGGMGYEQYF
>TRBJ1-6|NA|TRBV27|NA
CASSFRTDGSPLHF
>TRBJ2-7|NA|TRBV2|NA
CASRPQRAGHEQYF
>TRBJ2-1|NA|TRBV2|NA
CASSAPGLGTNEQFF
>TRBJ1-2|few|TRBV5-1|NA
CASSLAGDGYTF
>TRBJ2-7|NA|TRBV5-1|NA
CASSLEHTYEQYF
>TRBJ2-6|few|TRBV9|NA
CASSLGGGRANVLTF
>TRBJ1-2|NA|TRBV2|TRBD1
CASSSQGAVGGYTF
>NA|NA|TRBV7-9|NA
CASSFPDKSYEQYF
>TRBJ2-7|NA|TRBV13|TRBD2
CASSLGLADSYEQYF
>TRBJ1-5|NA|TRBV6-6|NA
CASSYDGGTPQHF
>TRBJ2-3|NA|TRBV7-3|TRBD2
CASSAGGYTDTQYF
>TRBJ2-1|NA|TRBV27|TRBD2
CASSLGLAGWMNEQFF
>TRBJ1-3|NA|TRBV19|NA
CASSIGGILGNTIYF
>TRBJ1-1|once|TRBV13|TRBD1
CASSWTGGPDTEAFF
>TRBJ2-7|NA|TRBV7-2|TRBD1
CASSFHGTAYEQYF
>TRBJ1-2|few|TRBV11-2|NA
CASSADRLLTF
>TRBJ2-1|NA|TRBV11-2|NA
CASSFSVNEQFF
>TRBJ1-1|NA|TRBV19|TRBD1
CASIPTGGRQLRQAFF
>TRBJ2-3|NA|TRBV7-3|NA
CASSLLGGGPDTQYF
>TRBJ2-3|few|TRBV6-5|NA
CASSPSGATDTQYF
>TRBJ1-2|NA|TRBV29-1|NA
CSPSRQGGYTF